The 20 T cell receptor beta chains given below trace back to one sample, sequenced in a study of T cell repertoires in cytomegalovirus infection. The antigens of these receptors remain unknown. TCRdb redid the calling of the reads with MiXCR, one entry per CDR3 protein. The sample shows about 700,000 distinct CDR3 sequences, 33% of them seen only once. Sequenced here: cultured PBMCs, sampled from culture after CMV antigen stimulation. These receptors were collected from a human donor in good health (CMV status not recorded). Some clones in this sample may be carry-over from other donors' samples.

The CDR3 region has the DNA TGTGCCAGCAGCTTAAGTCGGGACAGTCCCTATGGCTACACCTTC. It yields the protein CASSLSRDSPYGYTF. The gene calls are TRBV7-2 and TRBJ1-2; the match to TRBD1 covers 7 bases. The CDR3 is 15 residues long. The V and J ends lost 2 bases and 4 bases, in that order; junction bases with no gene match: 7. CDR1 and CDR2 from the germline V gene are SGHTA and FQGNSA.

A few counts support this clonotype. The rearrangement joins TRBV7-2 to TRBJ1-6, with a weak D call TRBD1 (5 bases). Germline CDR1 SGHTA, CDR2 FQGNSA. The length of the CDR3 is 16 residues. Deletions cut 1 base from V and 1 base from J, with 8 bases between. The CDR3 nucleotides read TGTGCCAGCAGCTTAGGTGGGGCGTCCTATAATTCACCCCTCCACTTT. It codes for CASSLGGASYNSPLHF. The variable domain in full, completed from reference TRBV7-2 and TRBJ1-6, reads GAGVSQSPSNKVTEKGKDVELRCDPISGHTALYWYRQSLGQGLEFLIYFQGNSAPDKSGLPSDRFSAERTGGSVSTLTIQRTQQEDSAVYLCASSLGGASYNSPLHFGNGTRLTVT.

The DNA for the CDR3 is TGTGCCAGCCTAGCGGGAGGGCCGGGATACACGCAGTATTTT. Amino acid sequence: CASLAGGPGYTQYF. The V and J genes are TRBV2 and TRBJ2-3; 12 bases map to TRBD2. Trimming at V came to 8 bases and at J to 9 bases, leaving 9 bases not matched to a gene. The CDR3 consists of 14 residues. Germline V gene lookup returns CDR1 SNHLY and CDR2 FYNNEI.

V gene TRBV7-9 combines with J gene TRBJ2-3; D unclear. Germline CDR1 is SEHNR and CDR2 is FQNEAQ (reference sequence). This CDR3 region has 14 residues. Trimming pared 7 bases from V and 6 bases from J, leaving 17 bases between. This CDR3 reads CASKNDASGDTQYF. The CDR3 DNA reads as TGTGCCAGCAAAAACGACGCGTCCGGGGATACGCAGTATTTT.

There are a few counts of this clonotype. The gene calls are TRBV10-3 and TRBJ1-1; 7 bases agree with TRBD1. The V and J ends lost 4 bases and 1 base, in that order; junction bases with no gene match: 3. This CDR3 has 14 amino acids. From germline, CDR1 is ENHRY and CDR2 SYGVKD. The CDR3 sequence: CAISGDSRNTEAFF. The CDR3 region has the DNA TGTGCCATCAGTGGGGACAGCCGGAACACTGAAGCTTTCTTT.

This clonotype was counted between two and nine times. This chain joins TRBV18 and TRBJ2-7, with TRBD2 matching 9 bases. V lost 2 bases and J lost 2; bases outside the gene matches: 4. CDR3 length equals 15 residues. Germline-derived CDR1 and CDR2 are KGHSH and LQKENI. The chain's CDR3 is CASSPGAGGTYEQYF. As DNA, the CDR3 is TGTGCCAGCTCACCAGGAGCGGGGGGCACCTACGAGCAGTACTTC.

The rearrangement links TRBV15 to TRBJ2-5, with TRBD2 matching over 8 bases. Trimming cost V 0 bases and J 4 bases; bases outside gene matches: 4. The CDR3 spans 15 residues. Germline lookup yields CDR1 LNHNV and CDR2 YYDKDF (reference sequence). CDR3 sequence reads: CATSRDRLARETQYF. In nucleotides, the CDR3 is TGTGCCACCAGCAGAGATCGACTAGCGAGAGAGACCCAGTACTTC.

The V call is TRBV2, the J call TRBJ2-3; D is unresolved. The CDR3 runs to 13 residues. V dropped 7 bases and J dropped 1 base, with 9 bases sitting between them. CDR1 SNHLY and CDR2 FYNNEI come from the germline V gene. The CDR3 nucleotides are TGTGCCAGCAACGTTGACGGCACAGATACGCAGTATTTT. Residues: CASNVDGTDTQYF.

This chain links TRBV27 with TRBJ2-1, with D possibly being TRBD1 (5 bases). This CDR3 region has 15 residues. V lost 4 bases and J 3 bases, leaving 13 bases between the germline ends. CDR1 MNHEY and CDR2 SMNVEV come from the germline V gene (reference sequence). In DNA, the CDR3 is TGTGCCAGCAGTTATAAGGGGCCCAACTACAATGAGCAGTTCTTC. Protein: CASSYKGPNYNEQFF.

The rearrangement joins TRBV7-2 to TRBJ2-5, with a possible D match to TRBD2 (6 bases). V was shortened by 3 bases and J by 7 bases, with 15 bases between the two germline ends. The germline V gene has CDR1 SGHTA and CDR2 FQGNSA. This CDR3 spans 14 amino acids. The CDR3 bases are TGTGCCAGCAGCTTTCGGCAGGGAGGAGGGACCCAGTACTTC. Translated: CASSFRQGGGTQYF. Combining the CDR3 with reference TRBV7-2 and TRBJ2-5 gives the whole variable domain GAGVSQSPSNKVTEKGKDVELRCDPISGHTALYWYRQSLGQGLEFLIYFQGNSAPDKSGLPSDRFSAERTGGSVSTLTIQRTQQEDSAVYLCASSFRQGGGTQYFGPGTRLLVL.

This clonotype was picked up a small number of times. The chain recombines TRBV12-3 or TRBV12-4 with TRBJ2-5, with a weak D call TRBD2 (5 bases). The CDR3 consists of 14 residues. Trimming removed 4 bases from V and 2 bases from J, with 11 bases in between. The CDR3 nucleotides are TGTGCCAGCAGTTACCAAGGACTTCAAGAGACCCAGTACTTC. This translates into CASSYQGLQETQYF.

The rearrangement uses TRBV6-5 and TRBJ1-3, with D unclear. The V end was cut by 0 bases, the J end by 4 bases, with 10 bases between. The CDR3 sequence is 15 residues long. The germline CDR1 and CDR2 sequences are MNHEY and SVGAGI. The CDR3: CASSYSPGRGNTIYF. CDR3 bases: TGTGCCAGCAGTTACTCGCCTGGGAGAGGAAACACCATATATTTT.

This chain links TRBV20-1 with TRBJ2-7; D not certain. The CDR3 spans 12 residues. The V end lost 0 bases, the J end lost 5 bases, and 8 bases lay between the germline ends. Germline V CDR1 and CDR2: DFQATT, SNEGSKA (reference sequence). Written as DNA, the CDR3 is TGCAGTGCTAGAGATCGAGCCCACGAGCAGTACTTC. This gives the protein CSARDRAHEQYF.

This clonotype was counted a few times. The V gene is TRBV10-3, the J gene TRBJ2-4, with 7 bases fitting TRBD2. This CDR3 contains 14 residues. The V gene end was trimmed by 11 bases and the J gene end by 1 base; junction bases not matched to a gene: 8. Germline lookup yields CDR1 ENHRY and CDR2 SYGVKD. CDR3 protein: CASTSGIAKNIQYF. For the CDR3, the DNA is TGTGCCTCCACGAGCGGGATCGCCAAAAACATTCAGTACTTC.

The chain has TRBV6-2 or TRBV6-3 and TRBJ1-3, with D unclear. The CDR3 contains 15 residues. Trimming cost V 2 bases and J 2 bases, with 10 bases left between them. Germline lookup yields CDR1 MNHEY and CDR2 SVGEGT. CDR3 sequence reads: CASSYADGPGNTIYF. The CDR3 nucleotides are TGTGCCAGCAGTTACGCTGACGGCCCTGGAAACACCATATATTTT.

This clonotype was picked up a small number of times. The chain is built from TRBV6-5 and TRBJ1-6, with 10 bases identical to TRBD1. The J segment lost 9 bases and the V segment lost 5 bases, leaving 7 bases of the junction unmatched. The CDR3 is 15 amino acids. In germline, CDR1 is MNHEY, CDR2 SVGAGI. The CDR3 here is CASSLIRDRGSPLHF. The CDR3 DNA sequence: TGTGCCAGCAGTCTAATACGGGACAGGGGTTCACCCCTCCACTTT.

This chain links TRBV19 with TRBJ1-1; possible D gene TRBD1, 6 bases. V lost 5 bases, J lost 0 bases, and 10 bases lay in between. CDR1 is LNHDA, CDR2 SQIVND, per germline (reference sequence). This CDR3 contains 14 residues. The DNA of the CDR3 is TGTGCCAGTAGTGCTTGGACAGTGAACACTGAAGCTTTCTTT. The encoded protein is CASSAWTVNTEAFF.

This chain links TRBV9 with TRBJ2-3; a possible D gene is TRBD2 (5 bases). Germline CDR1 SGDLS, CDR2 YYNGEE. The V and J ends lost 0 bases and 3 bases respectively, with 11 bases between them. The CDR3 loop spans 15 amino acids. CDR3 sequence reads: CASSVAPTRTDTQYF. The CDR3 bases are TGTGCCAGCAGCGTAGCGCCCACTAGAACAGATACGCAGTATTTT.

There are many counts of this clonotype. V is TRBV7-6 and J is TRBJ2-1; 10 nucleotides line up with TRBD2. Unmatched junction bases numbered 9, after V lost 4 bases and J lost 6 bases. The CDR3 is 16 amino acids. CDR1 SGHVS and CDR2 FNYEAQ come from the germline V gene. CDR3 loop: CASSYSPGLATNEQFF. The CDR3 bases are TGTGCCAGCAGCTATTCACCGGGACTAGCGACCAATGAGCAGTTCTTC.

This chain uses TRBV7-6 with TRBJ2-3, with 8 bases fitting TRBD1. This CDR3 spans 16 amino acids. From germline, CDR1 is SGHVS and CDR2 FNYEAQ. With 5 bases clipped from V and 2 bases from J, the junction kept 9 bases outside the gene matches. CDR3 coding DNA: TGTGCCAGCAGCCTACGACAGGGGCCTTCCACAGATACGCAGTATTTT. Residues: CASSLRQGPSTDTQYF.